The 32 T cell receptor beta chains below were found in one sample sequenced in a study of T cell responses to AZD1222 COVID-19 vaccine. Here immunoSEQ multiplex PCR was the method, and the copy in TCRdb shows in-frame clones only, minus some. The sample carries 90,000 to 120,000 clones, just under 95% recorded once. This material consisted of peripheral blood, taken on day 0 of AZD1222 vaccination. The receptors here all came from an adult in good health.

This chain links TRBV5-1 with TRBJ2-5; D is ambiguous. The CDR3 has 12 residues. Between the trimmed V and J ends, which lost 4 bases and 7 bases, there was a span of 11 bases. The germline V gene has CDR1 SGHRS and CDR2 YFSETQ. The CDR3 DNA sequence: TGCGCCAGCAGCCCCGACCCGGGGACCCAGTACTTC. Its protein is CASSPDPGTQYF.

This chain connects TRBV5-1 to TRBJ1-1, with 11 bases that match TRBD1. Germline CDR1 and CDR2: SGHRS and YFSETQ. The CDR3 consists of 13 residues. V was clipped by 4 bases and J by 6 bases; unmatched bases: 2. The CDR3 loop reads CASSGQGASEAFF. CDR3 sequence (DNA): TGCGCCAGCAGCGGACAGGGGGCCTCTGAAGCTTTCTTT.

This clone was counted only a few times. The rearrangement links TRBV5-1 to TRBJ1-1, with TRBD1 matching over 9 bases. The germline V gene has CDR1 SGHRS and CDR2 YFSETQ. The CDR3 is 14 amino acids. The V gene end was trimmed by 4 bases and the J gene end by 6 bases; junction bases not matched to a gene: 7. The CDR3 sequence: CASSRDRGYSEAFF. The CDR3 DNA sequence: TGCGCCAGCAGCCGAGACAGGGGGTATTCTGAAGCTTTCTTT. Supplemented by reference TRBV5-1 and TRBJ1-1, the full variable domain reads KAGVTQTPRYLIKTRGQQVTLSCSPISGHRSVSWYQQTPGQGLQFLFEYFSETQRNKGNFPGRFSGRQFSNSRSEMNVSTLELGDSALYLCASSRDRGYSEAFFGQGTRLTVV.

The rearrangement links TRBV7-2 to TRBJ2-1; tentative D call: TRBD1 (5 bases). Trimming pared 2 bases from V and 0 bases from J, leaving 8 bases between. Germline CDR1 is SGHTA and CDR2 is FQGNSA. CDR3 size: 15 residues. For the CDR3, the DNA is TGTGCCAGCAGCTTATGGACATCCTCCTACAATGAGCAGTTCTTC. Protein product: CASSLWTSSYNEQFF.

The chain combines TRBV27 with TRBJ1-2; TRBD1 is a possible D gene (5 bases). The germline V and J ends were trimmed by 4 bases and 5 bases, with 14 bases remaining between them. The CDR3 totals 14 residues. Germline V gives CDR1 MNHEY, CDR2 SMNVEV (reference sequence). The CDR3 DNA sequence: TGTGCCAGCAGTTCCACCGGGACGGTTTATGGCTACACCTTC. This encodes CASSSTGTVYGYTF.

The chain joins TRBV7-2 to TRBJ1-2, with D perhaps matching TRBD1 (5 bases). From germline, CDR1 is SGHTA and CDR2 FQGNSA. Trimming took off 3 bases at V and 4 bases at J, with 15 bases between the two ends. The CDR3 consists of 15 residues. CDR3 in DNA: TGTGCCAGCAGCTTTGGGGCCGGGGAAGCCTATGGCTACACCTTC. Translated: CASSFGAGEAYGYTF.

The J gene is TRBJ2-5, the V gene TRBV6-5; D is undetermined. Trimming removed 8 bases from V and 2 bases from J, with 9 bases in between. The CDR3 is 12 residues long. The germline gives CDR1 MNHEY, CDR2 SVGAGI. CDR3 region: CASRDDQETQYF. The CDR3 bases are TGTGCCAGCCGAGACGATCAAGAGACCCAGTACTTC.

The chain combines TRBV7-3 with TRBJ1-1; a possible D gene is TRBD1 (6 bases). The CDR3 covers 15 residues. Germline CDR1 is SGHTA and CDR2 is FQGTGA. V was cut by 6 bases and J by 3 bases, with 17 bases left in between. The CDR3 sequence is CASRLTTGPDTEAFF. The CDR3 DNA reads TGTGCCAGCAGGCTAACCACAGGGCCGGACACTGAAGCTTTCTTT.

The V call is TRBV5-8, the J call TRBJ1-1; no definite D call. The CDR3 is made up of 16 amino acids. CDR1 and CDR2 from the germline V gene are SGHTS and YDEGEE. Between the trimmed V and J ends, which lost 0 bases and 1 base, there was a span of 13 bases. CDR3: CASSLGLRKENTEAFF. For the CDR3, the DNA is TGTGCCAGCAGCTTGGGGTTACGCAAAGAGAACACTGAAGCTTTCTTT.

The chain combines TRBV5-4 with TRBJ2-1, with no clear D. Germline CDR1 and CDR2: SGHNT and YYREEE (reference sequence). The CDR3 has 13 residues. Trimming shortened V by 4 bases and J by 9 bases, and 14 bases separated the two germline ends. CDR3: CASSQEGLSEQFF. CDR3 sequence (DNA): TGTGCCAGCAGCCAGGAAGGCCTATCTGAGCAGTTCTTC. Filled out from reference TRBV5-4 and TRBJ2-1, the complete variable domain reads ETGVTQSPTHLIKTRGQQVTLRCSSQSGHNTVSWYQQALGQGPQFIFQYYREEENGRGNFPPRFSGLQFPNYSSELNVNALELDDSALYLCASSQEGLSEQFFGPGTRLTVL.

The chain joins TRBV6-4 to TRBJ2-5; D unresolved. CDR3 length: 13 residues. Germline values: CDR1 MRHNA, CDR2 SNTAGT. V lost 5 bases and J lost 1, with 8 bases in between. CDR3 nucleotide sequence: TGTGCCAGCAGTTCTGGAGCCCAAGAGACCCAGTACTTC. Protein sequence: CASSSGAQETQYF.

This chain joins TRBV18 and TRBJ2-1; D not certain. Germline V lookup: CDR1 KGHSH, CDR2 LQKENI. V was pared by 3 bases and J by 8 bases, with 5 bases between. The CDR3 runs 11 residues. CDR3 protein: CASSPEYEQFF. DNA for the CDR3: TGTGCCAGCTCACCCGAATATGAGCAGTTCTTC.

The chain carries TRBV6-1 and TRBJ1-2, with D maybe TRBD1 (6 bases). Germline CDR1 and CDR2: MNHNS and SASEGT. CDR3 size: 15 residues. The V end was cut by 3 bases, the J end by 5 bases, with 16 bases between. CDR3 DNA sequence: TGTGCCAGCAGTGATCTTGAGGGGGGGAGGTATGGCTACACCTTC. Translated, it gives CASSDLEGGRYGYTF.

The chain carries TRBV30 and TRBJ2-3; tentative D call: TRBD2 (5 bases). V was clipped by 3 bases and J by 2 bases, with 15 bases between them. The CDR3 runs to 15 residues. CDR1 is GTSNPN, CDR2 SVGIG, per germline (reference sequence). The CDR3 sequence: CAWRNPGVFTDTQYF. CDR3 nucleotides: TGTGCCTGGAGAAACCCCGGGGTCTTCACAGATACGCAGTATTTT. The whole variable domain, filled in from reference TRBV30 and TRBJ2-3, reads SQTIHQWPATLVQPVGSPLSLECTVEGTSNPNLYWYRQAAGRGLQLLFYSVGIGQISSEVPQNLSASRPQDRQFILSSKKLLLSDSGFYLCAWRNPGVFTDTQYFGPGTRLTVL.

This chain connects TRBV7-9 to TRBJ1-2; the match to TRBD1 covers 7 bases. V trimming: 5 bases; J trimming: 4 bases; junction bases outside the gene matches: 10. The CDR3 has 15 amino acids. CDR1 and CDR2 (germline): SEHNR, FQNEAQ (reference sequence). The CDR3 reads CASSAGEGAVYGYTF. CDR3 in DNA: TGTGCCAGCAGCGCAGGAGAGGGGGCGGTCTATGGCTACACCTTC.

V gene TRBV4-2 combines with J gene TRBJ2-3, with D hard to call. The germline V gene encodes CDR1 LGHNA and CDR2 YNFKEQ. Trimming pared 9 bases from V and 6 bases from J, leaving 16 bases between. The CDR3 totals 13 residues. The DNA of the CDR3 is TGTGCCAGTCGACTCGCTGGGGTTGATACGCAGTATTTT. Its translation: CASRLAGVDTQYF.

The rearrangement links TRBV11-1 to TRBJ1-1; 7 nucleotides line up with TRBD1. CDR3 size: 14 residues. J gave up 2 bases and V 5 bases, and 5 bases lay outside the gene matches. Per the germline V gene, CDR1 is SGHAT and CDR2 is FQDESV (reference sequence). CDR3 sequence: CASSPDRSNTEAFF. The CDR3 coding sequence is TGTGCCAGCAGCCCGGACAGGTCTAACACTGAAGCTTTCTTT.

The chain joins TRBV6-5 to TRBJ2-7; D remains ambiguous. V lost 6 bases to trimming and J lost 4 bases, with 19 bases between them. Germline CDR1 reads MNHEY; CDR2 reads SVGAGI. The CDR3 sequence is 15 residues long. CDR3 residues: CASRGPERPTYEQYF. The CDR3, as DNA: TGTGCCAGCAGAGGCCCAGAACGACCCACTTACGAGCAGTACTTC.

The CDR3 sequence is CASSFASYNEQFF. The DNA of the CDR3 is TGTGCCAGCAGTTTCGCTAGCTACAATGAGCAGTTCTTC. The chain is built from TRBV12-3 or TRBV12-4 and TRBJ2-1; D not resolved. V dropped 3 bases and J dropped 3 bases, with 6 bases sitting between them. The CDR3 extends over 13 amino acids.

V gene TRBV7-9 combines with J gene TRBJ2-3; D gene ambiguous. The germline CDR1 and CDR2 sequences are SEHNR and FQNEAQ (reference sequence). This CDR3 comprises 13 residues. The V end lost 4 bases, the J end lost 4 bases, and 9 bases lay between the germline ends. This chain's CDR3 is CASSSIRADTQYF. The CDR3 coding sequence is TGTGCCAGCAGCTCTATAAGGGCAGATACGCAGTATTTT.

V usage is TRBV7-3 and J usage is TRBJ2-2, with D hard to call. Germline loops: CDR1 SGHTA, CDR2 FQGTGA. This CDR3 contains 15 residues. The V end lost 4 bases, the J end lost 1 base, and 10 bases lay between the germline ends. The CDR3 bases are TGTGCCAGCAGCTACCAAGCCGAGAACACCGGGGAGCTGTTTTTT. It is translated as CASSYQAENTGELFF.

This clone was seen a single time. The J gene is TRBJ1-2, the V gene TRBV19, with no clear D. Germline V gene data show CDR1 as LNHDA and CDR2 as SQIVND (reference sequence). This CDR3 has 14 amino acids. V dropped 1 base and J dropped 1 base, with 7 bases sitting between them. CDR3 DNA: TGTGCCAGTAGTATAGGGCAGATTAACTATGGCTACACCTTC. Translated: CASSIGQINYGYTF.

This clone has only one observation. V usage is TRBV27 and J usage is TRBJ2-2; D perhaps matches TRBD2 (6 bases). CDR3 length equals 14 residues. CDR1 is MNHEY and CDR2 is SMNVEV in the germline V gene (reference sequence). The ends were cut back, 3 bases at V and 7 bases at J, with 12 bases in the middle. CDR3 bases: TGTGCCAGCAGTTTCGCACTAGCAAGCGGGGAGCTGTTTTTT. It translates to CASSFALASGELFF.

In the case of this clone: The junction does not match germline at one end; this may be a read error. CDR3 residues: CASSEGVQITSYGYTF. The DNA for the CDR3 is TGTGCCAGCAGCGAAGGGGTTCAGATAACATCTTATGGCTACACCTTC. V gene TRBV2 combines with J gene TRBJ1-2, with TRBD1 as a possible D gene (5 bases). The germline V gene encodes CDR1 SNHLY and CDR2 FYNNEI. This CDR3 contains 16 residues.

CDR3 nucleotides: TGTGCCAGCAGCGATAGCGGGAGGGGTAAAGAGACCCAGTACTTC. Translated: CASSDSGRGKETQYF. The chain links TRBV7-9 to TRBJ2-5; 11 bases match TRBD2. CDR1 and CDR2 from the germline V gene are SEHNR and FQNEAQ (reference sequence). Unmatched junction bases numbered 5, after V lost 5 bases and J lost 3 bases. The CDR3 length is 15 residues.

This clone occurred once. This chain links TRBV6-5 with TRBJ2-7; D uncertain. The CDR3 has 14 residues. Trimming shortened V by 6 bases and J by 3 bases, and 15 bases separated the two germline ends. Germline CDR1 is MNHEY and CDR2 is SVGAGI. The CDR3 spells CASSRQYPSYEQYF. CDR3 nucleotide sequence: TGTGCCAGCAGCCGGCAGTACCCCAGCTACGAGCAGTACTTC.

This sequence joins TRBV6-5 and TRBJ1-1, with D maybe TRBD1 (5 bases). This CDR3 comprises 14 residues. Germline CDR1 is MNHEY and CDR2 is SVGAGI. Trimming pared 6 bases from V and 0 bases from J, leaving 11 bases between. The CDR3 DNA reads as TGTGCCAGCAGGTTACAGGTTTTGAACACTGAAGCTTTCTTT. It specifies CASRLQVLNTEAFF.

The V call is TRBV4-1, the J call TRBJ1-1; maybe TRBD1 (5 bases). Trimming shortened V by 0 bases and J by 1 base, and 9 bases separated the two germline ends. There are 15 residues in the CDR3. Germline CDR1 reads MGHRA; CDR2 reads YSYEKL. The DNA of the CDR3 is TGCGCCAGCAGCCAAGATGGGGGGGGGAACACTGAAGCTTTCTTT. Translation: CASSQDGGGNTEAFF.

The CDR3: CASSVGPGTTYEQYF. The CDR3 DNA is TGTGCCAGCAGCGTAGGGCCCGGAACCACCTACGAGCAGTACTTC. This chain links TRBV9 with TRBJ2-7, with D unresolved. The V end was cut by 0 bases, the J end by 2 bases, with 12 bases between. The germline gives CDR1 SGDLS, CDR2 YYNGEE. The CDR3 is 15 residues long.

V gene TRBV25-1 combines with J gene TRBJ1-1, with D possibly matching TRBD1 (6 bases). The CDR3 consists of 13 residues. Trimming left V 6 bases short and J 1 base short, with 9 bases between. Germline CDR1 MGHDK, CDR2 SYGVNS. The CDR3 reads CASRKQGNTEAFF. CDR3 DNA: TGTGCCAGCAGGAAACAGGGGAACACTGAAGCTTTCTTT.

This chain uses TRBV3-1 (or the pseudogene TRBV3-2) with TRBJ2-5; D remains unclear. Germline V gene lookup returns CDR1 LGHDT and CDR2 YNNKEL (reference sequence). V lost 0 bases and J lost 1, with 6 bases in between. The CDR3 consists of 14 residues. The CDR3 here is CASSQEAAQETQYF. DNA for the CDR3: TGTGCCAGCAGCCAAGAAGCAGCCCAAGAGACCCAGTACTTC.

The chain couples TRBV7-9 to TRBJ1-5; D is undetermined. The CDR3 sequence is 14 residues long. Deletions cut 5 bases from V and 3 bases from J, with 11 bases between. CDR1 and CDR2 from the germline V gene are SEHNR and FQNEAQ (reference sequence). The CDR3 DNA is TGTGCCAGCAGCCCCGAGGCGAACAATCAGCCCCAGCATTTT. It codes for CASSPEANNQPQHF.